These 16 T cell receptor beta chains came from one sample sequenced in a study of shared clonotypes between healthy human individuals. Naivety among CD8 cells was defined by CD45RO negativity and positive CCR7 selection, thereby excluding terminally differentiated effector memory CD45RA+ cells. Sequencing was performed with immunoSEQ multiplex PCR; in TCRdb, only in-frame clones are kept and a portion is missing. The sample yields about 700,000 clones, 92% seen once. Sequencing was performed on naive CD8+ T cells sorted from blood. These receptors all stem from a man under 40 in good health.

The chain links TRBV27 to TRBJ2-3; no reliable D call. Germline V lookup: CDR1 MNHEY, CDR2 SMNVEV (reference sequence). Trimming left V 3 bases short and J 2 bases short, with 9 bases between. The CDR3 contains 14 residues. The CDR3 DNA sequence: TGTGCCAGCAGTTTGTCGCCCAACACAGATACGCAGTATTTT. It encodes CASSLSPNTDTQYF.

V and J are TRBV4-1 and TRBJ2-2; 13 bases are shared with TRBD2. The CDR3 contains 16 residues. The junction had 6 bases not matched to a gene; V was cut back by 7 bases and J by 4 bases. The germline gives CDR1 MGHRA, CDR2 YSYEKL. CDR3 region: CASNGLAGERTGELFF. CDR3 coding DNA: TGCGCCAGCAACGGACTAGCGGGAGAACGCACCGGGGAGCTGTTTTTT.

The chain combines TRBV15 with TRBJ1-2; the D is unclear. The V end was cut by 3 bases, the J end by 6 bases, with 11 bases between. CDR1 is LNHNV and CDR2 is YYDKDF in the germline V gene (reference sequence). The CDR3 consists of 13 residues. CDR3 bases: TGTGCCACCAGCAGTGAGGGAGGGAATGGCTACACCTTC. It encodes CATSSEGGNGYTF.

The rearrangement joins TRBV19 to TRBJ2-7; no definite D call. The germline CDR1 and CDR2 sequences are LNHDA and SQIVND (reference sequence). The CDR3 totals 11 residues. V was pared by 5 bases and J by 7 bases, with 9 bases between. Here the CDR3 reads CASSSPGEQYF. The CDR3 DNA reads as TGTGCCAGTAGTTCACCGGGTGAGCAGTACTTC.

This clone was observed a few times. The V gene is TRBV11-2, the J gene TRBJ1-1; D is unresolved. Looked up from germline, CDR1 is SGHAT and CDR2 is FQNNGV. CDR3 size: 13 residues. V was pared by 1 base and J by 6 bases, with 9 bases between. The CDR3 DNA is TGTGCCAGCAGCTTAGGAAGGCGTCCTGAAGCTTTCTTT. It codes for CASSLGRRPEAFF.

The genes are TRBV5-6 and TRBJ2-4, with D possibly TRBD2 on 5 matching bases. Germline V gives CDR1 SGHDT, CDR2 YYEEEE. The CDR3 covers 16 residues. V was pared by 4 bases and J by 0 bases, with 14 bases between. CDR3 amino acids: CASSTQRTVAKNIQYF. Here the CDR3 DNA reads TGTGCCAGCAGCACCCAGCGGACGGTAGCCAAAAACATTCAGTACTTC.

A word on this clone: At the DNA level, this CDR3 is encoded by other sequences in the same sample as well. The gene calls are TRBV9 and TRBJ2-5; the D is unclear. The CDR3 is 12 amino acids. Germline CDR1 reads SGDLS; CDR2 reads YYNGEE. With 0 bases removed from V and 4 bases from J, the gap between germline ends came to 4 bases. DNA for the CDR3: TGTGCCAGCAGCGTAGGGGGAGAGACCCAGTACTTC. Residues: CASSVGGETQYF.

The J gene is TRBJ2-1, the V gene TRBV7-9, with 15 nucleotides matching TRBD2. The V gene end was trimmed by 5 bases and the J gene end by 3 bases; junction bases not matched to a gene: 5. The CDR3 covers 17 residues. Germline V gene lookup returns CDR1 SEHNR and CDR2 FQNEAQ (reference sequence). CDR3 region: CASSAGTSGRNYNEQFF. The CDR3 coding sequence is TGTGCCAGCAGCGCCGGGACTAGCGGGAGGAACTACAATGAGCAGTTCTTC. Based on the CDR3 plus reference TRBV7-9 and TRBJ2-1, the full variable domain is DTGVSQNPRHKITKRGQNVTFRCDPISEHNRLYWYRQTLGQGPEFLTYFQNEAQLEKSRLLSDRFSAERPKGSFSTLEIQRTEQGDSAMYLCASSAGTSGRNYNEQFFGPGTRLTVL.

This chain joins TRBV29-1 and TRBJ1-3, with D uncertain. Per germline, CDR1 SQVTM and CDR2 ANQGSEA. Trimming shortened V by 2 bases and J by 6 bases, and 11 bases separated the two germline ends. This CDR3 spans 13 amino acids. The CDR3 DNA is TGCAGCGTTGAACAGGCAGTTGAAAACACCATATATTTT. It codes for CSVEQAVENTIYF.

CDR3 nucleotides: TGTGCCAGCAGCTTAGAAAGCTTCTACAATGAGCAGTTCTTC. It translates to CASSLESFYNEQFF. The V gene is TRBV7-9, the J gene TRBJ2-1; unclear D gene. This CDR3 has 14 amino acids. V lost 1 base and J lost 3, with 7 bases in between. The germline V gene encodes CDR1 SEHNR and CDR2 FQNEAQ (reference sequence).

This sequence joins TRBV6-5 and TRBJ2-7, with 8 bases identical to TRBD1. Germline CDR1 reads MNHEY; CDR2 reads SVGAGI. Germline trimming cut 0 bases from V and 3 bases from J; bases unmatched to any gene: 4. This CDR3 region has 15 residues. Here the CDR3 reads CASSYSGTGVYEQYF. The CDR3 region has the DNA TGTGCCAGCAGTTACTCCGGGACAGGCGTCTACGAGCAGTACTTC.

A note on this clone: Other DNA sequences from this sample encode an identical CDR3 as well. This chain joins TRBV19 and TRBJ2-1; 7 nucleotides match TRBD1. CDR3 size: 15 residues. The trim removed 1 base at V and 2 bases at J, leaving 2 bases unmatched. The germline gives CDR1 LNHDA, CDR2 SQIVND (reference sequence). This chain's CDR3 is CASSIVRGPYNEQFF. CDR3 nucleotide sequence: TGTGCCAGTAGTATAGTAAGGGGGCCCTACAATGAGCAGTTCTTC.

V gene TRBV5-1 combines with J gene TRBJ2-7; maybe TRBD2 (5 bases). This CDR3 is 13 amino acids long. Trimming pared 4 bases from V and 1 base from J, leaving 9 bases between. The germline CDR1 and CDR2 sequences are SGHRS and YFSETQ. In DNA form, the CDR3 reads TGCGCCAGCAGCGAGCGACTATCCTACGAGCAGTACTTC. Its translation: CASSERLSYEQYF.

This clone was recorded a few times. The chain is built from TRBV11-2 and TRBJ2-1; TRBD2 might be the D (6 bases). The CDR3 contains 19 residues. Per the germline V gene, CDR1 is SGHAT and CDR2 is FQNNGV. Trimming took 0 bases from V and 5 from J, leaving 23 bases between them. This chain's CDR3 is CASSLDAWGDLRLDNEQFF. CDR3 DNA sequence: TGTGCCAGCAGCTTAGATGCGTGGGGGGACTTGCGGCTAGACAATGAGCAGTTCTTC.

As regards this clone: The same CDR3 is also encoded by other DNA sequences in this sample. The chain uses TRBV19 and TRBJ1-1; TRBD1 is a possible D gene (5 bases). Trimming stripped 5 bases from V and 1 base from J, with 11 bases between. The CDR3 covers 14 residues. CDR1 and CDR2 (germline): LNHDA, SQIVND (reference sequence). This chain's CDR3 is CASSDGGSNTEAFF. The DNA of the CDR3 is TGTGCCAGTAGTGATGGGGGGTCGAACACTGAAGCTTTCTTT.

Worth noting for this clone: This could be a read error, since a much larger clone is one nucleotide away. The chain carries TRBV7-9 and TRBJ2-2; D is unresolved. This CDR3 region has 14 residues. The ends were cut back, 5 bases at V and 1 base at J, with 8 bases in the middle. Germline loops: CDR1 SEHNR, CDR2 FQNEAQ (reference sequence). This CDR3 reads CASSPDGNTGELFF. DNA for the CDR3: TGTGCCAGCAGCCCGGACGGGAACACCGGGGAGCTGTTTTTT.